The 27 T cell receptor beta chains given below trace back to one sample, sequenced in a study of early T cells in non-severe SARS-CoV-2 infection. MiXCR, run by TCRdb on the 5' RACE reads, gives a single entry per CDR3 protein. The repertoire consists of around 29,000 distinct CDR3 sequences, with roughly a tenth occurring once and the leading ten covering 12% to 15%. The specimen was whole blood. These receptors came from an adult who was a healthcare worker with PCR-confirmed SARS-CoV-2 infection or an uninfected control (not recorded which).

This clonotype was counted between two and nine times. The rearrangement joins TRBV7-3 to TRBJ1-2; weak D call: TRBD1 (5 bases). This CDR3 spans 13 amino acids. V shed 5 bases and J shed 7 bases, with 14 bases lying between them. CDR1 and CDR2 from the germline V gene are SGHTA and FQGTGA. CDR3 residues: CASSPGPGSGYTF. The CDR3 coding sequence is TGTGCCAGCAGCCCGGGCCCAGGGTCTGGCTACACCTTC.

This clonotype was seen many times. The rearrangement joins TRBV12-3 or TRBV12-4 to TRBJ1-1, with no clear D. Between the trimmed V and J ends, which lost 6 bases and 3 bases, there was a span of 11 bases. The CDR3 runs 13 residues. The CDR3 sequence is CASRSGEYTEAFF. In DNA form, the CDR3 reads TGTGCCAGCAGAAGTGGTGAATACACTGAAGCTTTCTTT.

This clonotype has a handful of counts. The rearrangement links TRBV4-3 to TRBJ2-3; D assignment may be TRBD1 or TRBD2 (5 bases each). Between the trimmed V and J ends, which lost 0 bases and 2 bases, there was a span of 12 bases. Germline-derived CDR1 and CDR2 are LGHNA and YSLEER. This CDR3 has 16 amino acids. The CDR3 loop is CASSQDGTGTTDTQYF. The CDR3 DNA is TGCGCCAGCAGCCAAGATGGAACGGGGACCACAGATACGCAGTATTTT.

This clonotype was seen many times. This chain connects TRBV19 to TRBJ1-5; D possibly corresponds to TRBD1 (5 bases). This CDR3 contains 17 residues. Germline V gene data show CDR1 as LNHDA and CDR2 as SQIVND (reference sequence). Trimming removed 0 bases from V and 0 bases from J, with 12 bases in between. The CDR3 sequence is CASSIDSGTVSNQPQHF. CDR3 coding DNA: TGTGCCAGTAGTATAGATTCCGGGACGGTTAGCAATCAGCCCCAGCATTTT.

The table lists this clonotype with a few counts. V is TRBV12-5 and J is TRBJ2-5; the match to TRBD2 covers 7 bases. CDR3 length: 15 residues. J gave up 5 bases and V 6 bases, and 12 bases lay outside the gene matches. In germline, CDR1 is LGHNT, CDR2 FRNRAP. The CDR3 DNA reads TGTGCTAGTGGGACGGGGCTAGCGGACGGCGAGACCCAGTACTTC. It is translated as CASGTGLADGETQYF.

A few counts support this clonotype. The gene calls are TRBV29-1 and TRBJ2-1; D perhaps matches TRBD2 (5 bases). The CDR3 is 13 amino acids. In germline, CDR1 is SQVTM, CDR2 ANQGSEA. Trimming shortened V by 4 bases and J by 5 bases, and 12 bases separated the two germline ends. CDR3 amino acids: CSVGNWENNEQFF. CDR3 sequence (DNA): TGCAGCGTTGGAAATTGGGAGAACAATGAGCAGTTCTTC.

Many counts were recorded for this clonotype. V is TRBV24-1 and J is TRBJ2-1, with 7 bases lining up with TRBD1. CDR3 size: 15 residues. CDR1 is KGHDR, CDR2 SFDVKD, per germline. Germline trimming cut 9 bases from V and 2 bases from J; bases unmatched to any gene: 9. The CDR3 nucleotides read TGTGCCACCGCGACCAGGGACAGTCCCTACAATGAGCAGTTCTTC. It is translated as CATATRDSPYNEQFF.

In this sample, this clonotype turned up once. V gene TRBV30 combines with J gene TRBJ1-4; tentative D call: TRBD1 (6 bases). The germline V and J ends were trimmed by 4 bases and 4 bases, with 13 bases remaining between them. The CDR3 consists of 14 residues. Germline V gives CDR1 GTSNPN, CDR2 SVGIG (reference sequence). CDR3 sequence reads: CAWTPGHRNEKLFF. The CDR3 bases are TGTGCCTGGACTCCGGGACACCGTAATGAAAAACTGTTTTTT. Looking up the rest from reference TRBV30 and TRBJ1-4 gives the full variable domain: SQTIHQWPATLVQPVGSPLSLECTVEGTSNPNLYWYRQAAGRGLQLLFYSVGIGQISSEVPQNLSASRPQDRQFILSSKKLLLSDSGFYLCAWTPGHRNEKLFFGSGTQLSVL.

There are many counts of this clonotype. The chain uses TRBV2 and TRBJ1-2; D unresolved. The CDR3 is 12 residues long. CDR1 and CDR2 from the germline V gene are SNHLY and FYNNEI. V lost 2 bases and J 5 bases, leaving 6 bases between the germline ends. In nucleotides, the CDR3 is TGTGCCAGCAGTGAAAACATATATGGCTACACCTTC. Its protein product is CASSENIYGYTF. The complete variable domain, with remaining parts taken from reference TRBV2 and TRBJ1-2, reads EPEVTQTPSHQVTQMGQEVILRCVPISNHLYFYWYRQILGQKVEFLVSFYNNEISEKSEIFDDQFSVERPDGSNFTLKIRSTKLEDSAMYFCASSENIYGYTFGSGTRLTVV.

This clonotype was seen repeatedly, ten times or more. The chain employs TRBV7-9 and TRBJ1-2; D possibly corresponds to TRBD1 (5 bases). The germline V gene has CDR1 SEHNR and CDR2 FQNEAQ (reference sequence). The CDR3 length is 13 residues. Trimming pared 3 bases from V and 8 bases from J, leaving 13 bases between. CDR3 nucleotide sequence: TGTGCCAGCAGCTTCGACGGGGCGGTGGGCTACACCTTC. Translation gives CASSFDGAVGYTF.

The rearrangement joins TRBV9 to TRBJ2-3; 13 bases map to TRBD2. V lost 0 bases and J lost 5; bases outside the gene matches: 0. CDR3 length equals 15 residues. Germline lookup yields CDR1 SGDLS and CDR2 YYNGEE. The CDR3 reads CASSVGTSGGDTQYF. The CDR3 DNA sequence: TGTGCCAGCAGCGTAGGGACTAGCGGGGGAGATACGCAGTATTTT.

This clonotype was found many times. V and J are TRBV12-3 or TRBV12-4 and TRBJ2-7, with 10 bases lining up with TRBD1. With 3 bases clipped from V and 3 bases from J, the junction kept 5 bases outside the gene matches. The CDR3 is 15 residues long. The CDR3 region is CASSFRGQGIYEQYF. The DNA for the CDR3 is TGTGCCAGCAGTTTTAGGGGACAGGGGATCTACGAGCAGTACTTC.

The table lists this clonotype with a few counts. This chain connects TRBV7-6 to TRBJ2-5; D is undetermined. Germline V CDR1 and CDR2: SGHVS, FNYEAQ. The CDR3 sequence is 14 residues long. Trimming shortened V by 7 bases and J by 3 bases, and 15 bases separated the two germline ends. Here the CDR3 reads CASTPPALEETQYF. The CDR3 DNA follows: TGTGCCAGCACCCCACCCGCCCTGGAAGAGACCCAGTACTTC.

In its sample, this clonotype was seen many times. The V gene is TRBV7-3, the J gene TRBJ2-7; 11 bases align to TRBD1. Germline V gene data show CDR1 as SGHTA and CDR2 as FQGTGA. CDR3 size: 13 residues. For the CDR3, the DNA is TGTGCGGCACCGACCGGGACAGGGGGCGAGCAGTACTTC. The encoded protein is CAAPTGTGGEQYF.

This clonotype was recorded many times. At one end the junction does not follow the germline gene, possibly because of a read error. This chain connects TRBV20-1 to TRBJ1-6, with 11 bases lining up with TRBD1. CDR3 size: 19 residues. CDR1 is DFQATT, CDR2 SNEGSKA, per germline (reference sequence). The CDR3, as DNA: TGCAGTGCTAGTTCTGGACAGGGGGCGAGAAGCTCCTATAATTCACCCCTCCATTTT. This gives the protein CSASSGQGARSSYNSPLHF.

This clonotype was recorded at least ten times. The genes are TRBV7-9 and TRBJ1-1, with no clear D. This CDR3 spans 14 amino acids. Germline V gives CDR1 SEHNR, CDR2 FQNEAQ (reference sequence). Trimming pared 4 bases from V and 1 base from J, leaving 10 bases between. The CDR3 DNA sequence: TGTGCCAGCAGCTCTATGGTAGGGAACACTGAAGCTTTCTTT. Translated, it gives CASSSMVGNTEAFF.

The chain has TRBV2 and TRBJ2-7, with 7 bases fitting TRBD1. The ends lost 3 bases at V and 5 bases at J; junction bases unmatched: 10. This CDR3 region has 15 residues. The germline gives CDR1 SNHLY, CDR2 FYNNEI. The CDR3 reads CASSDPVGTVDEQYF. The DNA for the CDR3 is TGTGCCAGCAGTGACCCGGTAGGGACAGTGGACGAGCAGTACTTC.

CDR3 residues: CASSFGLAGGREQFF. The DNA for the CDR3 is TGTGCCAGCAGCTTCGGACTAGCGGGGGGACGAGAGCAGTTCTTC. The rearrangement uses TRBV7-2 and TRBJ2-1; the match to TRBD2 covers 14 bases. After removal of 3 bases from V and 10 bases from J, the junction contained 5 bases not matched to a gene. Germline-derived CDR1 and CDR2 are SGHTA and FQGNSA. The CDR3 is 15 residues long.

This clonotype was detected many times. The chain links TRBV3-1 to TRBJ2-5; D might be TRBD1 (6 bases). The V and J ends lost 3 bases and 2 bases respectively, with 10 bases between them. Germline V gene data show CDR1 as LGHDT and CDR2 as YNNKEL (reference sequence). CDR3 size: 14 residues. The CDR3 reads CASSQSGQQETQYF. The CDR3 DNA is TGTGCCAGCAGCCAGTCGGGACAACAAGAGACCCAGTACTTC.

This clonotype occurred many times. The V and J genes are TRBV7-2 and TRBJ2-3; perhaps TRBD1 as D (7 bases). Per germline, CDR1 SGHTA and CDR2 FQGNSA. This CDR3 comprises 14 residues. Trimming removed 5 bases at V and 3 bases at J, with 12 bases between. The CDR3: CASSQGGGTDTQYF. In DNA, the CDR3 is TGTGCCAGCAGCCAGGGGGGAGGAACAGATACGCAGTATTTT.

This clonotype has ten or more counts. V gene TRBV10-1 combines with J gene TRBJ1-4; D is ambiguous. Germline assignment: CDR1 WNHNN and CDR2 SYGVQD (reference sequence). Trimming left V 3 bases short and J 3 bases short, with 8 bases between. The CDR3 consists of 14 residues. The CDR3, as DNA: TGCGCCAGCAGTGATGGGTCGGCTAATGAAAAACTGTTTTTT. Translated, it gives CASSDGSANEKLFF.

V is TRBV6-5 and J is TRBJ1-3, with 7 bases that match TRBD1. With V trimmed by 6 bases and J by 2 bases, 4 bases remained unmatched. This CDR3 is built from 14 residues. CDR1 is MNHEY and CDR2 is SVGAGI in the germline V gene. Here the CDR3 reads CASRDQGAGNTIYF. The CDR3 DNA reads as TGTGCCAGCAGGGATCAGGGGGCTGGAAACACCATATATTTT.

This clonotype was found many times. The CDR3 sequence: CASSFKRTVNLECDEQYF. CDR3 DNA sequence: TGTGCCAGCAGCTTTAAGAGGACAGTCAATCTAGAGTGCGACGAGCAGTACTTC. The chain couples TRBV11-3 to TRBJ2-7, with D tentatively TRBD1 (6 bases). Trimming removed 3 bases at V and 5 bases at J, with 26 bases between. The CDR3 covers 18 residues. The germline CDR1 and CDR2 sequences are SGHNT and YENEEA.

This clonotype was observed many times. This chain links TRBV5-6 with TRBJ1-5; 9 nucleotides align to TRBD1. Germline V gives CDR1 SGHDT, CDR2 YYEEEE. The ends lost 4 bases at V and 2 bases at J; junction bases unmatched: 13. This CDR3 region has 18 residues. The DNA for the CDR3 is TGTGCCAGCAGCCGAACGGGACAGGGCGGAGCGGGCAATCAGCCCCAGCATTTT. This gives the protein CASSRTGQGGAGNQPQHF.

This clonotype has at least ten counts. V is TRBV3-1 and J is TRBJ2-7; D remains ambiguous. The CDR3 runs 12 residues. V lost 4 bases, J lost 5 bases, and 9 bases lay in between. Germline lookup yields CDR1 LGHDT and CDR2 YNNKEL (reference sequence). The CDR3 here is CASSLEAHEQYF. The DNA of the CDR3 is TGTGCCAGCAGCCTAGAGGCCCACGAGCAGTACTTC.

V gene TRBV7-3 combines with J gene TRBJ2-3; D remains ambiguous. The CDR3 length is 12 residues. The V gene lost 5 bases and the J gene lost 5 bases, with 8 bases spanning the gap. Germline CDR1 reads SGHTA; CDR2 reads FQGTGA. The CDR3 spells CASSHLGDTQYF. The DNA of the CDR3 is TGTGCCAGCAGCCACTTGGGAGATACGCAGTATTTT.

This clonotype was counted many times. V is TRBV6-6 and J is TRBJ1-2; D not resolved. The ends were cut back, 5 bases at V and 7 bases at J, with 17 bases in the middle. The CDR3 runs to 14 residues. Germline V gene lookup returns CDR1 MNHNY and CDR2 SVGAGI (reference sequence). The CDR3 here is CASSPLRQEVGYTF. The CDR3 DNA follows: TGTGCCAGCAGTCCTCTAAGGCAAGAGGTTGGCTACACCTTC.